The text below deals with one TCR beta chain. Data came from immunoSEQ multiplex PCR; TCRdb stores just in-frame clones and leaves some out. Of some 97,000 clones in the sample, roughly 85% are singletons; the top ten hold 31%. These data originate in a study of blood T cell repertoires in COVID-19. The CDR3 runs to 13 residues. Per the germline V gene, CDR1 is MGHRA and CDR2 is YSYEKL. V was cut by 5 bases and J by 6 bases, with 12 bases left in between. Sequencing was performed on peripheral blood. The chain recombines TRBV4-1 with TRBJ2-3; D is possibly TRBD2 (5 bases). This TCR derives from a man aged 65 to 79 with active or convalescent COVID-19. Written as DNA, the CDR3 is TGCGCCAGCAGCTCTCCGGAGGAGGATACGCAGTATTTT. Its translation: CASSSPEEDTQYF.